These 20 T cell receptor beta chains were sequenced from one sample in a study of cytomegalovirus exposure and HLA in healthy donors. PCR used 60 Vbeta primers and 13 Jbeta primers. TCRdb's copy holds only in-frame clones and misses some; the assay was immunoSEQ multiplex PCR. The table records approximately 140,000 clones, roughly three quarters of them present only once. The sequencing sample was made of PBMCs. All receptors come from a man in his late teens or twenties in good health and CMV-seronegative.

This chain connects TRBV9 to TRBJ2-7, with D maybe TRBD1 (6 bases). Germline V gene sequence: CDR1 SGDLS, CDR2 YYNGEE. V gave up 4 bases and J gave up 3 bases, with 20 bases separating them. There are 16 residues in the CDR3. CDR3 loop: CASSPGASGKYYEQYF. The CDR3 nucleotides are TGTGCCAGCAGCCCAGGGGCATCAGGGAAATACTACGAGCAGTACTTC.

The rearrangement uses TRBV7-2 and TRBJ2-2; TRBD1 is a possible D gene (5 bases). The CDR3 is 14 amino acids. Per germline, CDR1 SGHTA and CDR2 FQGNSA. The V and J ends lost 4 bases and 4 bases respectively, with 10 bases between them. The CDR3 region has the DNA TGTGCCAGCAGCTCACGGACACGCACCGGGGAGCTGTTTTTT. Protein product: CASSSRTRTGELFF.

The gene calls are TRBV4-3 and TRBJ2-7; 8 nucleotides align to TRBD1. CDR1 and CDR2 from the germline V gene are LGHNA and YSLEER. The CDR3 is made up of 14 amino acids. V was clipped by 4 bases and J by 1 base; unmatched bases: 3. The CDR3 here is CASSLRQGSYEQYF. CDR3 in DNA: TGCGCCAGCAGCCTACGACAGGGGTCCTACGAGCAGTACTTC.

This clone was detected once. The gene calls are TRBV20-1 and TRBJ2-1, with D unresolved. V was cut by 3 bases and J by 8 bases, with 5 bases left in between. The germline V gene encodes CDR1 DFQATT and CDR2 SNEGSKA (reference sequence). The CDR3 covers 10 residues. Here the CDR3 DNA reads TGCAGTGCTAGCGAGGATGAGCAGTTCTTC. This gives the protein CSASEDEQFF.

The CDR3 is CASSLLASGGRGQYF. For the CDR3, the DNA is TGTGCCAGCAGTTTACTGGCTAGCGGGGGGCGTGGGCAGTATTTT. The gene calls are TRBV27 and TRBJ2-3, with TRBD2 matching over 11 bases. The germline gives CDR1 MNHEY, CDR2 SMNVEV (reference sequence). With 2 bases clipped from V and 11 bases from J, the junction kept 9 bases outside the gene matches. This CDR3 region has 15 residues.

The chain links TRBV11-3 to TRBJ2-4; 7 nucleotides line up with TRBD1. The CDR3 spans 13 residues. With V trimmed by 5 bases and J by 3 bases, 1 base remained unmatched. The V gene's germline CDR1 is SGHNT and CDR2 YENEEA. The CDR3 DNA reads TGTGCCAGCAGCCGGGACAGCAAAAACATTCAGTACTTC. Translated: CASSRDSKNIQYF.

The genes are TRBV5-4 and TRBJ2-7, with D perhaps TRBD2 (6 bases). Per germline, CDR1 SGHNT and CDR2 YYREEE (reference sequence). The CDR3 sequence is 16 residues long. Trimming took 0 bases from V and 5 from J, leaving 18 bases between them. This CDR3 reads CASSLAGGGRKNEQYF. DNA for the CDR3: TGTGCCAGCAGCTTGGCCGGAGGAGGGAGGAAGAACGAGCAGTACTTC.

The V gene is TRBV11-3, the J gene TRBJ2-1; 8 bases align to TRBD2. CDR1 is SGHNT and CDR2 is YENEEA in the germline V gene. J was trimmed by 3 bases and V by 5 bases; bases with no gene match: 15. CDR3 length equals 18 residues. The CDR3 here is CASSPGGGLGAIYNEQFF. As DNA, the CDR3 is TGTGCCAGCAGCCCCGGCGGGGGACTAGGGGCTATCTACAATGAGCAGTTCTTC.

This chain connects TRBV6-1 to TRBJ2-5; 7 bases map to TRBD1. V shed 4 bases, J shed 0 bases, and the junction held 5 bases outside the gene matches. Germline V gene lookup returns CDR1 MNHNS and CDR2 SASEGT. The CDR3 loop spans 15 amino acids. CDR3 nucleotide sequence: TGTGCCAGCAGTGCCACAGGGACAGACCAAGAGACCCAGTACTTC. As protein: CASSATGTDQETQYF.

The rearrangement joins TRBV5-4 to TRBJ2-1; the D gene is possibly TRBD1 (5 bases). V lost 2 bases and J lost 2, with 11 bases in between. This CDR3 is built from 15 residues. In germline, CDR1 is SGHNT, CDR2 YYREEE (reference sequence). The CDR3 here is CASSFRAGTYNEQFF. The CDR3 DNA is TGTGCCAGCAGCTTTCGGGCAGGGACCTACAATGAGCAGTTCTTC.

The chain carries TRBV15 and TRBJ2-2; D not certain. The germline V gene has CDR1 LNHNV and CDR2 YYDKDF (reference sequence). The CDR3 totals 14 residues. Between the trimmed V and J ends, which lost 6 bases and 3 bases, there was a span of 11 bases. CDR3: CATRVEGDTGELFF. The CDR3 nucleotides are TGTGCCACCAGGGTTGAAGGAGACACCGGGGAGCTGTTTTTT.

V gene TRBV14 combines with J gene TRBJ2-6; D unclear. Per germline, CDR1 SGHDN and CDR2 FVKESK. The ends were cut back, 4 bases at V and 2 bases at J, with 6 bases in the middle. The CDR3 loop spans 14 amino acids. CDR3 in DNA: TGTGCCAGCAGCCTGTTTACTGGGGCCAACGTCCTGACTTTC. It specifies CASSLFTGANVLTF.

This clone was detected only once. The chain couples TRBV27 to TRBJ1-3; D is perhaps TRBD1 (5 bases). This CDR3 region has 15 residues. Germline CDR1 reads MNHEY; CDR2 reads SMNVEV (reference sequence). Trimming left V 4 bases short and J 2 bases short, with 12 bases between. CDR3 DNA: TGTGCCAGCAGTTCCCAGGGTCAAGCTGGAAACACCATATATTTT. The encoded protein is CASSSQGQAGNTIYF.

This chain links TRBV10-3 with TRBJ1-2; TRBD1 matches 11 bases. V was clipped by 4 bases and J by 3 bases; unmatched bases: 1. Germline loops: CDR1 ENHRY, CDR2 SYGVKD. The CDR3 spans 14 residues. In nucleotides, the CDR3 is TGTGCCATCAGTGCGGGACAGGGGGACTATGGCTACACCTTC. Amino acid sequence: CAISAGQGDYGYTF.

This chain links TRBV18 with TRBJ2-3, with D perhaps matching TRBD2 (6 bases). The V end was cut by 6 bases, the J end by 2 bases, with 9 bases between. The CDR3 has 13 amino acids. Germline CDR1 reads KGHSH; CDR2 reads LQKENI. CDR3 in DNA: TGTGCCAGCTCCCGGGACTTCACAGATACGCAGTATTTT. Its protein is CASSRDFTDTQYF.

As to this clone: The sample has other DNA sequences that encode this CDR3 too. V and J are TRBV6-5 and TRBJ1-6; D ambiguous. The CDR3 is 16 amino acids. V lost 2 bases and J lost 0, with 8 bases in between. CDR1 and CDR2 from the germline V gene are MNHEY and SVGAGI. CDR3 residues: CASSYDKSSYNSPLHF. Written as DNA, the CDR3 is TGTGCCAGCAGTTACGACAAAAGCTCCTATAATTCACCCCTCCACTTT.

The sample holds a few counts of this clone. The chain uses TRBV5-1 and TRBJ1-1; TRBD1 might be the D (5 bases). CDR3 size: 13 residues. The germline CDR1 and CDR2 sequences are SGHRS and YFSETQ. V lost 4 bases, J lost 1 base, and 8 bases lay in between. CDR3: CASSDQGNTEAFF. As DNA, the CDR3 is TGCGCCAGCAGCGATCAGGGGAACACTGAAGCTTTCTTT.

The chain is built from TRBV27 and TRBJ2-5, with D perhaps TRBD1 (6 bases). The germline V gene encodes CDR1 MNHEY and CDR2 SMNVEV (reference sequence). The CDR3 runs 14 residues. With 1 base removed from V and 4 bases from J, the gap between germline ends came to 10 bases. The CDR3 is CASSLYRVGETQYF. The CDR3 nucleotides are TGTGCCAGCAGTTTATACAGGGTGGGAGAGACCCAGTACTTC.

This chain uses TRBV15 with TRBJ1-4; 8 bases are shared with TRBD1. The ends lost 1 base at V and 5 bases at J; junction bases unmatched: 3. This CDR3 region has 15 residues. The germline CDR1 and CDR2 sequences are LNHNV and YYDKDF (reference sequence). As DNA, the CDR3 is TGTGCCACCAGCAGAGGAGGACAGGGAAATGAAAAACTGTTTTTT. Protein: CATSRGGQGNEKLFF.

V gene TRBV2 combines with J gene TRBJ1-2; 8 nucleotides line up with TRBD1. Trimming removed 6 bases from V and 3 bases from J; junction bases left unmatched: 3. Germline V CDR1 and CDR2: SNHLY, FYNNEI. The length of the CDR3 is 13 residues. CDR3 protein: CASRKTGDYGYTF. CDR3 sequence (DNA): TGTGCCAGCAGGAAGACAGGGGACTATGGCTACACCTTC.